This TCR beta chain derives from a study of shared clonotypes between healthy human individuals. Study-level results: Specimens sampled were limited to blood, with tissue repertoires likely differing. Sequencing depth was expected to affect clonotype sharing among donors.

Concerning this clone itself: No antigen is known for it.

Data came from immunoSEQ multiplex PCR; TCRdb stores just in-frame clones and leaves some out. The data contain 2 million to 2.5 million clones, around 95% of them singletons. V was cut by 4 bases and J by 4 bases, with 23 bases left in between. CDR3 size: 17 residues. Germline assignment: CDR1 SGHTS and CDR2 YDEGEE. The rearrangement joins TRBV5-8 to TRBJ2-5; D perhaps matches TRBD2 (6 bases). The receptor was isolated from a man between 18 and 35 years old in good health. The sample taken for sequencing was naive CD4+ T cells sorted from blood. As for subset: CD45RA+ positively selected. The CDR3 reads CASSPRYPGRRGETQYF. As DNA, the CDR3 is TGTGCCAGCAGCCCTCGTTACCCGGGCCGGAGGGGAGAGACCCAGTACTTC. Supplemented by reference TRBV5-8 and TRBJ2-5, the full variable domain reads EAGVTQSPTHLIKTRGQQATLRCSPISGHTSVYWYQQALGLGLQFLLWYDEGEERNRGNFPPRFSGRQFPNYSSELNVNALELEDSALYLCASSPRYPGRRGETQYFGPGTRLLVL.